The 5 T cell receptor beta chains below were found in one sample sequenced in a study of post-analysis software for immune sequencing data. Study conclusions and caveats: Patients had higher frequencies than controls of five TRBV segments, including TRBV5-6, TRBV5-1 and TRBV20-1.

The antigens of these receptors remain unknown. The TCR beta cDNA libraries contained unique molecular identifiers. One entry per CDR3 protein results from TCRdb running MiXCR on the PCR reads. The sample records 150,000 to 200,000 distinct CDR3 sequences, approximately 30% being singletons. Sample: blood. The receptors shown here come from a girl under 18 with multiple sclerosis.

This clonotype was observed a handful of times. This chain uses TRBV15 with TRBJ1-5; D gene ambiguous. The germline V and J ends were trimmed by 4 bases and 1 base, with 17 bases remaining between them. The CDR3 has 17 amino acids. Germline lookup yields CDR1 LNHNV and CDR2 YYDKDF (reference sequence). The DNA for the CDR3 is TGTGCCACCAGCACTTTGGCCAACCCAAGGAGCAATCAGCCCCAGCATTTT. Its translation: CATSTLANPRSNQPQHF.

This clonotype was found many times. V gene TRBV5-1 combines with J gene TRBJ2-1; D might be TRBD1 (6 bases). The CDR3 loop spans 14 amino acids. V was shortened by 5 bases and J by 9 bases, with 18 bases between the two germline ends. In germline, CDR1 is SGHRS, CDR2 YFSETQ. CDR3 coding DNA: TGCGCCAGCAGTGCCCAGGGGCCCCTAAGTGAGCAGTTCTTC. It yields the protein CASSAQGPLSEQFF.

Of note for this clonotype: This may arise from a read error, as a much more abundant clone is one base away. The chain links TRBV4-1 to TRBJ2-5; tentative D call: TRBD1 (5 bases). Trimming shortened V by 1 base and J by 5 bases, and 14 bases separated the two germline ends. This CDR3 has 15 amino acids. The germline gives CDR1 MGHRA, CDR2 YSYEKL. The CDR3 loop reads CASSQGDGAWETQYF. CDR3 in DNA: TGCGCCAGCAGCCAAGGGGATGGGGCGTGGGAGACCCAGTACTTC.

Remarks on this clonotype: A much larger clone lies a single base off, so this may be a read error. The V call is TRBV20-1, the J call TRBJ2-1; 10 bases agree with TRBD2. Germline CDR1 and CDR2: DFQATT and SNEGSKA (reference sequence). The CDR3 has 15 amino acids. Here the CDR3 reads CSATSGTGVDNGQFF. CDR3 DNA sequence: TGCAGTGCCACTAGCGGGACTGGAGTCGACAATGGGCAGTTCTTC.

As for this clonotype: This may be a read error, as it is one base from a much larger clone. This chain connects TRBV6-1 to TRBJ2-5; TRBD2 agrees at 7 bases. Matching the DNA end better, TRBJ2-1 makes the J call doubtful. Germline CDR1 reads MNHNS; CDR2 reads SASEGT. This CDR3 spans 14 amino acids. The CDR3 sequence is CASSGAGEGETQFF. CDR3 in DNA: TGTGCCAGCAGTGGGGCGGGAGAGGGTGAGACCCAGTTCTTC.